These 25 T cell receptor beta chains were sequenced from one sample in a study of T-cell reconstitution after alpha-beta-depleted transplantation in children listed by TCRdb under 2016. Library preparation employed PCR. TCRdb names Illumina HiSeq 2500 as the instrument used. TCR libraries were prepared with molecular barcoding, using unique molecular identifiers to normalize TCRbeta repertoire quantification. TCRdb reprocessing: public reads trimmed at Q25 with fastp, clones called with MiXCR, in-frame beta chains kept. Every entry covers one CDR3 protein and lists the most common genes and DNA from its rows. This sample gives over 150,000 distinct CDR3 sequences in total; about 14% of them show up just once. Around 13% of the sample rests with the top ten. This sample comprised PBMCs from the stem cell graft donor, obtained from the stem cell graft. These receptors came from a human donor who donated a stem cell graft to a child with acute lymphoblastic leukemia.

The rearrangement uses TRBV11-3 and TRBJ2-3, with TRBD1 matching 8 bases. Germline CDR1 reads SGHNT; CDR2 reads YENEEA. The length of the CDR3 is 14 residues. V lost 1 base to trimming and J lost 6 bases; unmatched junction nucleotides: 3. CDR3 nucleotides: TGTGCCAGCAGCTTAGCAGGGGGCCTTGATACGCAGTATTTT. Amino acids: CASSLAGGLDTQYF. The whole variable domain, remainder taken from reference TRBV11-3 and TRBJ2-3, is EAGVVQSPRYKIIEKKQPVAFWCNPISGHNTLYWYLQNLGQGPELLIRYENEEAVDDSQLPKDRFSAERLKGVDSTLKIQPAELGDSAVYLCASSLAGGLDTQYFGPGTRLTVL.

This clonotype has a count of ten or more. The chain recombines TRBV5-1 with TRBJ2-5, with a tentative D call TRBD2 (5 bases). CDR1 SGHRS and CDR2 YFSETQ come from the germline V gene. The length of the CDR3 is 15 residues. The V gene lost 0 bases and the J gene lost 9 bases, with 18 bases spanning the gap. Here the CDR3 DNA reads TGCGCCAGCAGCTTGGCCTTCGGGGATCCTGGGGCCCAGTACTTC. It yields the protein CASSLAFGDPGAQYF. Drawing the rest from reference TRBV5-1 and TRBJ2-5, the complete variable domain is KAGVTQTPRYLIKTRGQQVTLSCSPISGHRSVSWYQQTPGQGLQFLFEYFSETQRNKGNFPGRFSGRQFSNSRSEMNVSTLELGDSALYLCASSLAFGDPGAQYFGPGTRLLVL.

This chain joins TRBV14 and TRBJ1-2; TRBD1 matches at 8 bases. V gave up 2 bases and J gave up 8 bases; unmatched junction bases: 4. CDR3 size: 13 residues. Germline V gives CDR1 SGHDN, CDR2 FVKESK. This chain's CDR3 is CASSQYRGRGYTF. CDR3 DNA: TGTGCCAGCAGCCAATACAGGGGGAGAGGCTACACCTTC.

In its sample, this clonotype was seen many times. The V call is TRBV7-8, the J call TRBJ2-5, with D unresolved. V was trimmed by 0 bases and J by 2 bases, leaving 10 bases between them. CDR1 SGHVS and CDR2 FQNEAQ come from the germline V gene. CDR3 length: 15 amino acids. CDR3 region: CASSLALWVQETQYF. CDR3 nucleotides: TGTGCCAGCAGCTTAGCGCTGTGGGTTCAAGAGACCCAGTACTTC.

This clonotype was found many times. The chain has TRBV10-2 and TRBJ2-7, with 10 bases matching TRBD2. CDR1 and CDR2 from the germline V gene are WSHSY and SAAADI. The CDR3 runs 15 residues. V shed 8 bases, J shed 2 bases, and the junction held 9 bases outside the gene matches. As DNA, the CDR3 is TGCGCCAGCCTTCCGGGACTAGCGCCGGCCTACGAGCAGTACTTC. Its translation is CASLPGLAPAYEQYF.

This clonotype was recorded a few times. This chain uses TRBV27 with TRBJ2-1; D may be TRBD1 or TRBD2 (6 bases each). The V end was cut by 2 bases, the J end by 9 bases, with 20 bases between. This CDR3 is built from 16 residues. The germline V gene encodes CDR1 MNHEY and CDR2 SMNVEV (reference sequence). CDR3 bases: TGTGCCAGCAGTTTAAACTTTGGGGGGCGCAGGCGTGAGCAGTTCTTC. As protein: CASSLNFGGRRREQFF.

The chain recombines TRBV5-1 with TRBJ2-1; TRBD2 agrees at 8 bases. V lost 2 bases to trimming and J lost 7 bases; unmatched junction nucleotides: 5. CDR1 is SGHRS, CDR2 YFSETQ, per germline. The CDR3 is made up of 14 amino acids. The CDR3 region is CASSLSGRINEQFF. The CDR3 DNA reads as TGCGCCAGCAGCTTAAGCGGGAGAATAAATGAGCAGTTCTTC.

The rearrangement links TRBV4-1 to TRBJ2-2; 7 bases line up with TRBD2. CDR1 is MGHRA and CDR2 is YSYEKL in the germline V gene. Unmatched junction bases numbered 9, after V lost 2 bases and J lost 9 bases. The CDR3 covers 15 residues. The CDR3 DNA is TGCGCCAGCAGCCAACTCCAAGGACTAGTTCGGGAGCTGTTTTTT. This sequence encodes CASSQLQGLVRELFF.

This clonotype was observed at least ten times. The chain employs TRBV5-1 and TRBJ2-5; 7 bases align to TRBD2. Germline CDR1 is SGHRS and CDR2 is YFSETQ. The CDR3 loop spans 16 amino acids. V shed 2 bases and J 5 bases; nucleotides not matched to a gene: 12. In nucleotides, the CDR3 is TGCGCCAGCAGCTTCGGACTAGGAGGTGGTGCGGAGACCCAGTACTTC. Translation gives CASSFGLGGGAETQYF.

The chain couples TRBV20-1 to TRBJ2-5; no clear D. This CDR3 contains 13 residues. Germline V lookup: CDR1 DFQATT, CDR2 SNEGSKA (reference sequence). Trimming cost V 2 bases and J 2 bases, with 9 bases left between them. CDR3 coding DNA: TGCAGTGCTAGAATGGGAATACAAGAGACCCAGTACTTC. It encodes CSARMGIQETQYF.

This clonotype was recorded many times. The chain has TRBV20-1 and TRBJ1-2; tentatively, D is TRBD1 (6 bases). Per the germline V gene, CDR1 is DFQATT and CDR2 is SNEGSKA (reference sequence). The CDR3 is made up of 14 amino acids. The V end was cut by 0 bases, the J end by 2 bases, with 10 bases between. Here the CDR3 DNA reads TGCAGTGCTAGAGATCCCCAGGGGAACTATGGCTACACCTTC. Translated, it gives CSARDPQGNYGYTF.

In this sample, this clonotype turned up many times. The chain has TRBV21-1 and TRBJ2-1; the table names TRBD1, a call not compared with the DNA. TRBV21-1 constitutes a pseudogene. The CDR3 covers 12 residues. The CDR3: CAIPGTGAQQFF. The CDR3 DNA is TGTGCCATTCCCGGGACAGGGGCCCAGCAGTTCTTC.

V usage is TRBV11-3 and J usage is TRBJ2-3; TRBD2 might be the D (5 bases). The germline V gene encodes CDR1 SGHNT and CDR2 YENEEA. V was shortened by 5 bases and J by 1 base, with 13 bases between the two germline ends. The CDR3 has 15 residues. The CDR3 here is CASSKGLLGTDTQYF. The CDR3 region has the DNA TGTGCCAGCAGCAAAGGACTCTTAGGCACAGATACGCAGTATTTT.

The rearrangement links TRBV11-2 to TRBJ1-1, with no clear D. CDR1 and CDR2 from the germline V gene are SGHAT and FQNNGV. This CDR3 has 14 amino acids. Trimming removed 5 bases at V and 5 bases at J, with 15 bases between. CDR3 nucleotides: TGTGCCAGCAGCCCCTTCGGTGCGGGGACTGAAGCTTTCTTT. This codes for CASSPFGAGTEAFF.

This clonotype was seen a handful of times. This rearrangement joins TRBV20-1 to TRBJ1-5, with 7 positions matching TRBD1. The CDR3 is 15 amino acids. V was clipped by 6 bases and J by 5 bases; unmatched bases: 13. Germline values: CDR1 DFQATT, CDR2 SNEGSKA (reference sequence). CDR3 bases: TGCAGTGCAGAGGCTAGGACAGGACTTTATCAGCCCCAGCATTTT. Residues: CSAEARTGLYQPQHF.

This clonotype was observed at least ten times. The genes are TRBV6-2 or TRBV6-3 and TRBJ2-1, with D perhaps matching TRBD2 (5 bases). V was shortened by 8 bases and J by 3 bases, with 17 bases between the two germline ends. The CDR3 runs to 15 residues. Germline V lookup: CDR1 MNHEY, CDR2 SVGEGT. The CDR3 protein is CASVNPGTSYNEQFF. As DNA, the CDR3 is TGTGCCAGCGTTAATCCGGGAACCAGCTACAATGAGCAGTTCTTC.

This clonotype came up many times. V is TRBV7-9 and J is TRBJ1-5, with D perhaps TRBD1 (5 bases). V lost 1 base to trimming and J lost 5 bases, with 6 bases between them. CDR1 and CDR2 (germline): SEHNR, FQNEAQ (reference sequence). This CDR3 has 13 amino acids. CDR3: CASSLETDQPQHF. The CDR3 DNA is TGTGCCAGCAGCTTAGAGACAGATCAGCCCCAGCATTTT.

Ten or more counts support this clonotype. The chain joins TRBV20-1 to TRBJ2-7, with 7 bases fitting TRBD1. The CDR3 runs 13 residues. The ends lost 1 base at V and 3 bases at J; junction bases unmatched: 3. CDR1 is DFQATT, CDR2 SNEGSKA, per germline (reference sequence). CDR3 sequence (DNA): TGCAGTGCTAGAGTCCGGGACAGCTACGAGCAGTACTTC. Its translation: CSARVRDSYEQYF.

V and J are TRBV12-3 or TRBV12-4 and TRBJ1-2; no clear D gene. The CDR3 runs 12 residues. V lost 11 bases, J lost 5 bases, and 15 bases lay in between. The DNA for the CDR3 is TGTGCCTGCTCGGAGGGTCTATATGGCTACACCTTC. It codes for CACSEGLYGYTF.

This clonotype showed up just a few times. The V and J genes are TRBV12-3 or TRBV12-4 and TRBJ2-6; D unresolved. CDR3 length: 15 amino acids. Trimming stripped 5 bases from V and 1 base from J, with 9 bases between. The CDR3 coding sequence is TGTGCCAGCAGTCAAAGGGAATCTGGGGCCAACGTCCTGACTTTC. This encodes CASSQRESGANVLTF.

The CDR3 DNA follows: TGCGCCAGCAGCCAAGAGGTCCGCGGGGCGCCCTACAATGAGCAGTTCTTC. This codes for CASSQEVRGAPYNEQFF. This chain links TRBV4-1 with TRBJ2-1; D might be TRBD2 (6 bases). Trimming left V 0 bases short and J 2 bases short, with 14 bases between. Germline values: CDR1 MGHRA, CDR2 YSYEKL. The CDR3 is 17 residues long.

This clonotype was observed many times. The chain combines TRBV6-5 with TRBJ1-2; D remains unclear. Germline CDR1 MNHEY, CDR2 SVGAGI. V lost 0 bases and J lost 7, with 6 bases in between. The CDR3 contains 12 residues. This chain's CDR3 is CASSYSYGGYTF. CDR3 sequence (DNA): TGTGCCAGCAGTTACTCTTACGGTGGCTACACCTTC.

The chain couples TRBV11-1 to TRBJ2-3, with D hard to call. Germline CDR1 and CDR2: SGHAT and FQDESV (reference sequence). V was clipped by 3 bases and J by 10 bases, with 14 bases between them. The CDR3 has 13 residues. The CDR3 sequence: CASSFTAKWAQYF. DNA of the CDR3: TGTGCCAGCAGCTTCACAGCCAAGTGGGCGCAGTATTTT.

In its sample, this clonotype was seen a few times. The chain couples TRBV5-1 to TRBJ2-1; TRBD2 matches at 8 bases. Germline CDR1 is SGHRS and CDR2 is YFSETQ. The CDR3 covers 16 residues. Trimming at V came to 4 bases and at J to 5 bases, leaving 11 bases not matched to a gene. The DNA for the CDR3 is TGCGCCAGCAGCCCCAGGGGCCGGGGGGGGGACAATGAGCAGTTCTTC. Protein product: CASSPRGRGGDNEQFF.

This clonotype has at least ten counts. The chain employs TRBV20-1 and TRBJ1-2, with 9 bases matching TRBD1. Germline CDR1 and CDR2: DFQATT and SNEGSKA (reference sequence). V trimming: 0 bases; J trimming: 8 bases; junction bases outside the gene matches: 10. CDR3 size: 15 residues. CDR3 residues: CSAREINTGGQGYTF. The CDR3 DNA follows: TGCAGTGCTAGAGAAATTAATACAGGGGGCCAGGGCTACACCTTC.